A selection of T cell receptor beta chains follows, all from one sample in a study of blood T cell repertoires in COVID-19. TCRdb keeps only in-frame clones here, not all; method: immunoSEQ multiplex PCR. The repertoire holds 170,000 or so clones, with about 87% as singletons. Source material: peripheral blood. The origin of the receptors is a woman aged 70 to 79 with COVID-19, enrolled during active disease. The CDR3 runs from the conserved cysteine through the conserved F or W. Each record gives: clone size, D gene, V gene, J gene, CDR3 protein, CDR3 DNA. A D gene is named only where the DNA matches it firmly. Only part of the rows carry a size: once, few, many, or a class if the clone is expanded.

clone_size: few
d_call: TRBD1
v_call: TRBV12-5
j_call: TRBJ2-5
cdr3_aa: CASATGQAQETQYF
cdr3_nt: TGTGCTAGTGCCACAGGACAGGCCCAAGAGACCCAGTACTTC

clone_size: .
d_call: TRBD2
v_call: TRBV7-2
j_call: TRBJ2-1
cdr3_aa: CASSSRTSGGEQFF
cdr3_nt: TGTGCCAGCAGCTCTCGGACTAGCGGGGGGGAGCAGTTCTTC

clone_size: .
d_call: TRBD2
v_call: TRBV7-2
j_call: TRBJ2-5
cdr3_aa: CASRYGTSGETQYF
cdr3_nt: TGTGCCAGCAGATACGGGACTAGCGGGGAGACCCAGTACTTC

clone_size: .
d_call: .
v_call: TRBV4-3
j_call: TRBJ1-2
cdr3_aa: CASSQDRGLWSGYTF
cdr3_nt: TGCGCCAGCAGCCAAGATAGGGGATTGTGGTCCGGCTACACCTTC

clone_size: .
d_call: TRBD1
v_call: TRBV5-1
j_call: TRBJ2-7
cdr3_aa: CASSPKDRAKPYEQYF
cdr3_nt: TGCGCCAGCAGCCCGAAGGACAGGGCCAAGCCCTACGAGCAGTACTTC

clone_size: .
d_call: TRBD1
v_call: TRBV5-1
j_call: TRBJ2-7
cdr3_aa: CASSLGGTGNAYEQYF
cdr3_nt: TGCGCCAGCAGCTTGGGAGGGACAGGGAATGCCTACGAGCAGTACTTC

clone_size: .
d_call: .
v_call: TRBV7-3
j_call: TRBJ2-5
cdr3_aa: CASSIQGQPQETQYF
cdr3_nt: TGTGCCAGCAGCATACAAGGACAGCCTCAAGAGACCCAGTACTTC

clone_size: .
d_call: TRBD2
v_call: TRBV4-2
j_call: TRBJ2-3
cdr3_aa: CASSQDKGLAGVTDTQYF
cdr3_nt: TGTGCCAGCAGCCAAGATAAGGGACTAGCGGGAGTCACAGATACGCAGTATTTT

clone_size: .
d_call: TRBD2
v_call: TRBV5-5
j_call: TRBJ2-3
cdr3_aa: CASKVREFEDTQYF
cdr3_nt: TGTGCCAGCAAGGTGCGGGAGTTTGAAGATACGCAGTATTTT

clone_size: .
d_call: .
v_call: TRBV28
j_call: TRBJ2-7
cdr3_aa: CASSLLSYEQYF
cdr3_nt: TGTGCCAGCAGTCTCTTATCCTACGAGCAGTACTTC

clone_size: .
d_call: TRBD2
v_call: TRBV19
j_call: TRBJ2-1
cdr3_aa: CASSLAGGPYEQFF
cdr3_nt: TGTGCCAGTAGCCTAGCGGGAGGGCCCTATGAGCAGTTCTTC

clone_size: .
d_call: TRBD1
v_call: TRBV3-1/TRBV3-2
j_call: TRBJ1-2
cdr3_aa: CASSIDRDYGYTF
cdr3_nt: TGTGCCAGCAGTATCGACAGGGACTATGGCTACACCTTC

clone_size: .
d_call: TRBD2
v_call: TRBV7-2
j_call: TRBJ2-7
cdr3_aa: CASSLRRESYEQYF
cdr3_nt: TGTGCCAGCAGCTTACGGCGGGAGAGTTACGAGCAGTACTTC

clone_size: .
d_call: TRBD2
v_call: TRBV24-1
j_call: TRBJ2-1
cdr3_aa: CATSDSTSGRLNEQFF
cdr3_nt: TGTGCCACCAGTGATTCGACTAGCGGGAGACTCAATGAGCAGTTCTTC

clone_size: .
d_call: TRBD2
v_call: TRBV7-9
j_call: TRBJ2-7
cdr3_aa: CASSPGLAGGEQYF
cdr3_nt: TGTGCCAGCAGCCCGGGACTAGCGGGAGGCGAGCAGTACTTC

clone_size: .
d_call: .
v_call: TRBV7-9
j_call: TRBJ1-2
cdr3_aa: CASSLFRGYGYTF
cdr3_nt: TGTGCCAGCAGCTTATTCCGAGGCTATGGCTACACCTTC

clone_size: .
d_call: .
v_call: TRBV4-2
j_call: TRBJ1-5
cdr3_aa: CASSQGQGYQPQHF
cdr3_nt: TGTGCCAGCAGCCAAGGGCAGGGCTATCAGCCCCAGCATTTT

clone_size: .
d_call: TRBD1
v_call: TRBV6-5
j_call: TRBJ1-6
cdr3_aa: CASRGQGVNSPLHF
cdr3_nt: TGTGCCAGCAGGGGACAGGGGGTTAATTCACCCCTCCACTTT

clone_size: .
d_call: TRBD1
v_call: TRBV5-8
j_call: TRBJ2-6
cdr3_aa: CASLLHGQGARGANVLTF
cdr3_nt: TGTGCCAGCCTCTTACATGGACAGGGGGCGCGAGGGGCCAACGTCCTGACTTTC

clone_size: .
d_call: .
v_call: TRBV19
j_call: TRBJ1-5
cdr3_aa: CASSHGSNQPQHF
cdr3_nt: TGTGCCAGTAGCCACGGGAGCAATCAGCCCCAGCATTTT

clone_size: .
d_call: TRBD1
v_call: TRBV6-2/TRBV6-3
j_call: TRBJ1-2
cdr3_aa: CASSRSTGVYGYTF
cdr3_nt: TGTGCCAGCAGTCGTTCTACAGGGGTCTATGGCTACACCTTC

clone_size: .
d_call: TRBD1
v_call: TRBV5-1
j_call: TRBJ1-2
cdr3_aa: CASSSGDREGYGYTF
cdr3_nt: TGCGCCAGCAGCTCGGGGGACAGGGAAGGCTATGGCTACACCTTC

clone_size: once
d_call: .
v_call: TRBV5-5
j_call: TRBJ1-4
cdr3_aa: CASSWMDTPNEKLFF
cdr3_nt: TGTGCCAGCAGCTGGATGGACACTCCTAATGAAAAACTGTTTTTT

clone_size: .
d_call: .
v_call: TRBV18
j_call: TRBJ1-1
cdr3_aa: CASSPSYTEAFF
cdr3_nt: TGTGCCAGCTCACCCTCCTACACTGAAGCTTTCTTT

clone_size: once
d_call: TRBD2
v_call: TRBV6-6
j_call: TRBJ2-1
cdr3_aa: CATTPSGLGNEQFF
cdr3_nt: TGTGCCACCACACCCTCGGGACTAGGCAATGAGCAGTTCTTC

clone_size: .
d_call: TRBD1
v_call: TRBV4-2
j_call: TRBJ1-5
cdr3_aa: CASSQDFGTGLSQPQHF
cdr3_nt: TGTGCCAGCAGCCAAGATTTCGGGACAGGATTAAGTCAGCCCCAGCATTTT

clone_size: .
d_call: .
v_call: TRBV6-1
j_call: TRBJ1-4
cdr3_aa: CASSVVGGSTNEKLFF
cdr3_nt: TGTGCCAGCAGTGTGGTGGGGGGGTCAACTAATGAAAAACTGTTTTTT

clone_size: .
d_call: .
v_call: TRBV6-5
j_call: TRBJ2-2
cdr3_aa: CASSSLQGTAGELFF
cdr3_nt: TGTGCCAGCAGTAGCCTGCAGGGTACCGCCGGGGAGCTGTTTTTT

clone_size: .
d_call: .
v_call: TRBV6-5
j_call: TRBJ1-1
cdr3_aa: CASSLGARWTEAFF
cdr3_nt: TGTGCCAGCAGTCTTGGGGCGCGGTGGACTGAAGCTTTCTTT

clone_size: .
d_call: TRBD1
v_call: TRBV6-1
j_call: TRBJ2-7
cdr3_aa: CASSEPGTGHSEQYF
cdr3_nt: TGTGCCAGCAGTGAACCAGGGACAGGGCACTCCGAGCAGTACTTC

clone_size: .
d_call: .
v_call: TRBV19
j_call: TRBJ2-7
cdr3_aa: CASSVSYREGSPYEQYF
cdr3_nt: TGTGCCAGTAGTGTTAGCTACAGGGAGGGCTCTCCCTACGAGCAGTACTTC

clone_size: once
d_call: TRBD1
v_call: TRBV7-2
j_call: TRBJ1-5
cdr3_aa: CASSFGQEQPQHF
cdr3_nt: TGTGCCAGCAGCTTTGGACAGGAGCAGCCCCAGCATTTT

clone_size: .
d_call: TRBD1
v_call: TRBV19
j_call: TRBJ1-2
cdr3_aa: CASNGQANYGYTF
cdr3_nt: TGTGCCAGTAACGGACAGGCGAACTATGGCTACACCTTC

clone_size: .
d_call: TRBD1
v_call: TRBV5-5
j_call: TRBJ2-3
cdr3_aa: CASSLRDRGGLDTQYF
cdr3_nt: TGTGCCAGCAGCTTGAGGGACAGGGGAGGATTGGATACGCAGTATTTT

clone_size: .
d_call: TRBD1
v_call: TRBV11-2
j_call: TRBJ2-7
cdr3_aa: CASSLDSGTGGYEQYF
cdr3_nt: TGTGCCAGCAGCTTAGACTCCGGGACAGGGGGCTACGAGCAGTACTTC

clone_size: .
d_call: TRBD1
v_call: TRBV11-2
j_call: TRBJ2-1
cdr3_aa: CASSTRRGTGGNGEQFF
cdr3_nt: TGTGCCAGCAGCACACGCCGAGGGACAGGGGGCAATGGTGAGCAGTTCTTC

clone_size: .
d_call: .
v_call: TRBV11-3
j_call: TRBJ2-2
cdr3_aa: CASSPIAFANTGELFF
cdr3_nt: TGTGCCAGCAGCCCTATAGCGTTTGCGAACACCGGGGAGCTGTTTTTT

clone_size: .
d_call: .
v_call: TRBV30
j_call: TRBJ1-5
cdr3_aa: CAWSTQGEGNQPQHF
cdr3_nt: TGTGCCTGGAGTACACAGGGTGAGGGCAATCAGCCCCAGCATTTT

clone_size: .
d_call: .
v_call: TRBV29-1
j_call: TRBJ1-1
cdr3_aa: CSVDEGGVNTEAFF
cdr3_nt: TGCAGCGTTGATGAGGGGGGGGTGAACACTGAAGCTTTCTTT

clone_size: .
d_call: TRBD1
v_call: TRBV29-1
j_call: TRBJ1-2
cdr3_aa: CSVKTGDYGYTF
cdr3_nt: TGCAGCGTTAAGACAGGGGACTATGGCTACACCTTC

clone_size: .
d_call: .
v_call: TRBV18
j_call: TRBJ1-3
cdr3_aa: CASSLGATGNTIYF
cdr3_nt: TGTGCCAGCTCCCTGGGCGCCACCGGAAACACCATATATTTT

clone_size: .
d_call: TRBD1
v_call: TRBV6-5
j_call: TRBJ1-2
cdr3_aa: CASSHRGSGYTF
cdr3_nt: TGTGCCAGCAGTCACAGGGGATCTGGCTACACCTTC

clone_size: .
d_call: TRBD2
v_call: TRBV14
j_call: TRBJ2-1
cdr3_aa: CASSQDSSGRAGEQFF
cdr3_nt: TGTGCCAGCAGCCAAGATAGTAGCGGGAGGGCAGGTGAGCAGTTCTTC

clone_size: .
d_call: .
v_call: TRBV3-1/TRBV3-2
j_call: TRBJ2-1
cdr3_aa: CASSQALGGVLSYNEQFF
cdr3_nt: TGTGCCAGCAGCCAAGCCCTGGGCGGGGTGCTCTCCTACAATGAGCAGTTCTTC

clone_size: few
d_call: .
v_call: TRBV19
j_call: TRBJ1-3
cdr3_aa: CASKSQGSGNTIYF
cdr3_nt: TGTGCCTCCAAATCCCAGGGATCTGGAAACACCATATATTTT

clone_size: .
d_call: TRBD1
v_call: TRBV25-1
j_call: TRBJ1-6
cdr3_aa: CASSGSYRGFGSPLHF
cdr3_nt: TGTGCCAGCAGTGGGAGCTACAGGGGATTTGGTTCACCCCTCCACTTT

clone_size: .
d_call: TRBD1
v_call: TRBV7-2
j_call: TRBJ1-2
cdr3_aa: CASSLDGTAFNYGYTF
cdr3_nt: TGTGCCAGCAGCTTAGATGGGACAGCTTTTAACTATGGCTACACCTTC

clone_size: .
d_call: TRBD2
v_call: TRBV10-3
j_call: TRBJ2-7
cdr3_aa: CAIRVRGTSYEQYF
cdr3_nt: TGTGCCATCAGGGTGCGGGGGACCTCCTACGAGCAGTACTTC

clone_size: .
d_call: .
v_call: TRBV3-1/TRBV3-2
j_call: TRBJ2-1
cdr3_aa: CASSLMGSGQSSYNEQFF
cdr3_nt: TGTGCCAGCAGCCTCATGGGCAGCGGCCAGAGCTCCTACAATGAGCAGTTCTTC